Below are 19 T cell receptor beta chains sequenced from a single sample in a study of blood T cells in healthy people across ages. For the second PCR, which ran for about 7 to 11 cycles, a sample-barcoded 5' primer and a J-beta primer mix were used. MiXCR, applied by TCRdb to the 5' RACE reads, yields one record per CDR3 protein. The table includes a few hundred thousand distinct CDR3 sequences, 27% detected once. The sequenced material came from blood. These receptors were taken from a woman in her 70s in good health.

CDR3 nucleotide sequence: TGTGCCAGCAGCGAACGCAGGGAGAATGAGCAGTTCTTC. This gives the protein CASSERRENEQFF. The V and J genes are TRBV7-3 and TRBJ2-5; D tentatively reads TRBD1 or TRBD2 (5 bases each). The closer fit of TRBJ2-1 to the DNA end suggests the J call may be wrong. Germline V gene lookup returns CDR1 SGHTA and CDR2 FQGTGA. This CDR3 comprises 13 residues.

This clonotype has only a few counts. The gene calls are TRBV7-2 and TRBJ2-5, with D unresolved. V was cut by 4 bases and J by 2 bases, with 11 bases left in between. CDR3 length equals 14 residues. The germline CDR1 and CDR2 sequences are SGHTA and FQGNSA. CDR3 residues: CASSSPRLQETQYF. In DNA, the CDR3 is TGTGCCAGCAGCTCCCCTAGGCTACAAGAGACCCAGTACTTC.

This clonotype was counted a few times. The chain is built from TRBV6-2 or TRBV6-3 and TRBJ1-4; a possible D gene is TRBD1 (5 bases). The length of the CDR3 is 15 residues. The V end lost 5 bases, the J end lost 3 bases, and 13 bases lay between the germline ends. CDR1 is MNHEY, CDR2 SVGEGT, per germline. The CDR3 reads CASSAYRRANEKLFF. The CDR3 DNA follows: TGTGCCAGCAGTGCGTACAGGAGGGCTAATGAAAAACTGTTTTTT.

This clonotype was detected ten times or more. This rearrangement joins TRBV20-1 to TRBJ1-4; TRBD1 matches at 7 bases. V lost 5 bases and J lost 4; bases outside the gene matches: 10. The CDR3 consists of 15 residues. Germline V lookup: CDR1 DFQATT, CDR2 SNEGSKA (reference sequence). CDR3 residues: CSARGPGTVNEKLFF. In nucleotides, the CDR3 is TGCAGTGCTCGGGGACCCGGGACAGTTAATGAAAAACTGTTTTTT.

This chain connects TRBV20-1 to TRBJ2-7, with D tentatively TRBD1 (6 bases). Germline values: CDR1 DFQATT, CDR2 SNEGSKA (reference sequence). V was cut by 3 bases and J by 5 bases, with 17 bases left in between. This CDR3 is built from 14 residues. DNA for the CDR3: TGCAGTGCTAGCGTCCCCAGGGGCCCGAACGAGCAGTACTTC. Translated, it gives CSASVPRGPNEQYF.

The chain joins TRBV7-2 to TRBJ2-5; D is unresolved. TRBJ2-7 explains the end of the DNA better; the J call may be wrong. This CDR3 has 13 amino acids. From germline, CDR1 is SGHTA and CDR2 FQGNSA. CDR3 sequence: CASSLDTFYEQYF. The CDR3 coding sequence is TGTGCCAGCAGCTTAGACACCTTCTACGAGCAGTACTTC.

CDR3 sequence (DNA): TGTGCCAGCAGCCAATCCACCAGGGGTGAGACCCAGTACTTC. Its protein is CASSQSTRGETQYF. J is TRBJ2-5 and V is TRBV7-8; possibly TRBD1 for D (6 bases). The V gene's germline CDR1 is SGHVS and CDR2 FQNEAQ. CDR3 size: 14 residues. Trimming pared 5 bases from V and 5 bases from J, leaving 15 bases between.

This clonotype was observed a few times. The J gene is TRBJ2-5, the V gene TRBV20-1; D gene ambiguous. Trimming stripped 2 bases from V and 7 bases from J, with 8 bases between. The V gene's germline CDR1 is DFQATT and CDR2 SNEGSKA (reference sequence). The CDR3 extends over 11 amino acids. In DNA form, the CDR3 reads TGCAGTGCTAGATCCCAAACGACCCAGTACTTC. This encodes CSARSQTTQYF.

The rearrangement joins TRBV7-2 to TRBJ2-5; 14 bases match TRBD2. Trimming at V came to 5 bases and at J to 10 bases, leaving 3 bases not matched to a gene. The CDR3 has 13 residues. CDR1 and CDR2 from the germline V gene are SGHTA and FQGNSA. The CDR3 is CASSPGLAGGQYF. CDR3 DNA sequence: TGTGCCAGCAGCCCAGGACTAGCGGGGGGCCAGTACTTC.

The chain employs TRBV12-3 or TRBV12-4 and TRBJ2-5; tentatively, D is TRBD2 (6 bases). V was cut by 8 bases and J by 4 bases, with 14 bases left in between. The CDR3 is 13 residues long. Here the CDR3 reads CASVYRGGETQYF. The CDR3, as DNA: TGTGCCAGCGTATATAGGGGAGGAGAGACCCAGTACTTC.

The V gene is TRBV10-2, the J gene TRBJ2-3; TRBD2 matches 7 bases. J gave up 2 bases and V 8 bases, and 1 base lay outside the gene matches. The CDR3 contains 12 residues. The germline CDR1 and CDR2 sequences are WSHSY and SAAADI. As DNA, the CDR3 is TGCGCCAGCGCGGGGGACACAGATACGCAGTATTTT. As protein: CASAGDTDTQYF.

The rearrangement links TRBV27 to TRBJ2-3, with 8 bases lining up with TRBD1. Germline CDR1 and CDR2: MNHEY and SMNVEV (reference sequence). The CDR3 sequence is 15 residues long. Unmatched junction bases numbered 9, after V lost 10 bases and J lost 0 bases. This CDR3 is CATTPDRVSTDTQYF. The CDR3 DNA sequence: TGTGCCACTACGCCGGACAGGGTAAGCACAGATACGCAGTATTTT.

The rearrangement uses TRBV7-3 and TRBJ2-7; D perhaps matches TRBD2 (6 bases). The CDR3 is 14 amino acids. V was trimmed by 4 bases and J by 2 bases, leaving 12 bases between them. CDR1 and CDR2 from the germline V gene are SGHTA and FQGTGA. In DNA form, the CDR3 reads TGTGCCAGCAGCTCCGGGAGAGGGACCTACGAGCAGTACTTC. As protein: CASSSGRGTYEQYF.

CDR3 sequence (DNA): TGTGCCAGTAATGGGAGACAGAGAAAAAAACTGTTTTTT. Amino acid sequence: CASNGRQRKKLFF. This chain connects TRBV19 to TRBJ1-4, with D possibly matching TRBD1 (5 bases). The CDR3 runs to 13 residues. Germline V gene lookup returns CDR1 LNHDA and CDR2 SQIVND (reference sequence). V lost 7 bases and J 9 bases, leaving 15 bases between the germline ends.

The table lists this clonotype with a few counts. The V gene is TRBV12-3 or TRBV12-4, the J gene TRBJ1-5; maybe TRBD1 (6 bases). V was trimmed by 3 bases and J by 0 bases, leaving 9 bases between them. The CDR3 contains 15 residues. This chain's CDR3 is CASSFGTNSNQPQHF. The CDR3 DNA follows: TGTGCCAGCAGTTTTGGGACAAATAGCAATCAGCCCCAGCATTTT.

This clonotype was counted a few times. The chain joins TRBV6-5 to TRBJ1-5, with TRBD1 as a possible D gene (5 bases). CDR1 is MNHEY, CDR2 SVGAGI, per germline. This CDR3 contains 13 residues. V was cut by 10 bases and J by 3 bases, with 13 bases left in between. Here the CDR3 reads CATSSGTNQPQHF. The CDR3, as DNA: TGTGCCACCTCTTCAGGGACCAATCAGCCCCAGCATTTT.

To note about this clonotype: The germline gene is not matched at one end of the junction; a read error may be the cause. This chain connects TRBV12-3 or TRBV12-4 to TRBJ1-5, with D unresolved. The CDR3 has 14 amino acids. The chain's CDR3 is CASGQSDSNQPRHF. The CDR3 region has the DNA TGTGCGAGCGGGCAGAGCGATAGCAATCAGCCCCGGCATTTT.

CDR3 protein: CSARGGDGSQPQHF. DNA of the CDR3: TGCAGTGCTAGAGGGGGGGATGGAAGTCAGCCCCAGCATTTT. J is TRBJ1-5 and V is TRBV20-1; tentatively, D is TRBD1 (5 bases). Germline V lookup: CDR1 DFQATT, CDR2 SNEGSKA (reference sequence). This CDR3 has 14 amino acids. V was trimmed by 1 base and J by 6 bases, leaving 13 bases between them.

The CDR3 bases are TGTGCCAGCAGCTTCCGGGACAGGGGCGATACGAACACTGAAGCTTTCTTT. This sequence encodes CASSFRDRGDTNTEAFF. This rearrangement joins TRBV11-2 to TRBJ1-1; 10 positions match TRBD1. After removal of 3 bases from V and 1 base from J, the junction contained 8 bases not matched to a gene. The V gene's germline CDR1 is SGHAT and CDR2 FQNNGV. This CDR3 has 17 residues.